Presented here are 17 T cell receptor beta chains from one specimen sequenced in a study of OX40 agonist ivuxolimab in advanced cancers. Sequencing was performed with immunoSEQ multiplex PCR; in TCRdb, only in-frame clones are kept and a portion is missing. This sample has roughly 75,000 clones, with roughly 90% found just once. The source material was CD4+ or CD8+ T cells sorted from blood, sampled in a trial of the OX40 agonist ivuxolimab. The receptors here all came from an adult with an advanced solid tumor such as melanoma, head and neck, liver or kidney cancer.

The CDR3 reads CASSPPGPVGEKLFF. The CDR3 nucleotides are TGTGCCAGCTCACCACCGGGGCCAGTCGGTGAAAAACTGTTTTTT. The chain links TRBV18 to TRBJ1-4; possible D gene TRBD1, 5 bases. With 0 bases removed from V and 7 bases from J, the gap between germline ends came to 12 bases. The CDR3 spans 15 residues. Germline CDR1 reads KGHSH; CDR2 reads LQKENI. Together with reference TRBV18 and TRBJ1-4, the CDR3 gives the full variable domain: NAGVMQNPRHLVRRRGQEARLRCSPMKGHSHVYWYRQLPEEGLKFMVYLQKENIIDESGMPKERFSAEFPKEGPSILRIQQVVRGDSAAYFCASSPPGPVGEKLFFGSGTQLSVL.

This chain connects TRBV7-9 to TRBJ1-1; D is ambiguous. V shed 1 base and J shed 1 base, with 10 bases lying between them. CDR1 and CDR2 (germline): SEHNR, FQNEAQ (reference sequence). This CDR3 spans 15 amino acids. The CDR3 DNA follows: TGTGCCAGCAGCTTAGGCGATTTGTCGAACACTGAAGCTTTCTTT. Its translation is CASSLGDLSNTEAFF.

This clone has only one observation. The chain has TRBV6-5 and TRBJ1-6; 10 nucleotides align to TRBD1. Germline V CDR1 and CDR2: MNHEY, SVGAGI. With 4 bases clipped from V and 7 bases from J, the junction kept 1 base outside the gene matches. CDR3 length: 14 amino acids. This CDR3 reads CASSWGQGNSPLHF. The CDR3 DNA reads as TGTGCCAGCAGTTGGGGACAGGGGAATTCACCCCTCCACTTT.

The chain links TRBV4-1 to TRBJ2-5; 9 bases line up with TRBD2. The ends lost 4 bases at V and 4 bases at J; junction bases unmatched: 7. Per germline, CDR1 MGHRA and CDR2 YSYEKL. This CDR3 contains 15 residues. Here the CDR3 DNA reads TGCGCCAGCAGCCCTCGACTAGCGGAGGGAGAGACCCAGTACTTC. Protein product: CASSPRLAEGETQYF.

The V and J genes are TRBV19 and TRBJ2-2; D is possibly TRBD1 (6 bases). The ends were cut back, 5 bases at V and 6 bases at J, with 16 bases in the middle. CDR1 is LNHDA and CDR2 is SQIVND in the germline V gene (reference sequence). The CDR3 sequence is 15 residues long. CDR3 sequence reads: CASSQGRGSAGELFF. Here the CDR3 DNA reads TGTGCCAGTAGTCAGGGGCGCGGTTCAGCCGGGGAGCTGTTTTTT. The entire variable domain, with the rest obtained from reference TRBV19 and TRBJ2-2, is as follows: DGGITQSPKYLFRKEGQNVTLSCEQNLNHDAMYWYRQDPGQGLRLIYYSQIVNDFQKGDIAEGYSVSREKKESFPLTVTSAQKNPTAFYLCASSQGRGSAGELFFGEGSRLTVL.

The J gene is TRBJ2-7, the V gene TRBV18, with 7 positions matching TRBD1. V lost 5 bases to trimming and J lost 5 bases; unmatched junction nucleotides: 6. The CDR3 sequence is 13 residues long. Germline values: CDR1 KGHSH, CDR2 LQKENI. The chain's CDR3 is CASSSYDRDEQYF. For the CDR3, the DNA is TGTGCCAGCTCATCCTACGACAGGGACGAGCAGTACTTC.

This sequence joins TRBV5-4 and TRBJ2-7, with 14 bases matching TRBD2. The ends lost 0 bases at V and 2 bases at J; junction bases unmatched: 4. This CDR3 contains 17 residues. Germline CDR1 SGHNT, CDR2 YYREEE (reference sequence). This CDR3 reads CASSLVRGLAGAYEQYF. CDR3 bases: TGTGCCAGCAGCTTGGTTCGGGGACTAGCGGGGGCCTACGAGCAGTACTTC.

This chain links TRBV15 with TRBJ2-7; D unclear. V shed 0 bases and J shed 6 bases, with 15 bases lying between them. Per the germline V gene, CDR1 is LNHNV and CDR2 is YYDKDF (reference sequence). The CDR3 contains 15 residues. The CDR3 DNA is TGTGCCACCAGCAGAGATCGGACGGGCATCGGCGAGCAGTACTTC. Amino acid sequence: CATSRDRTGIGEQYF.

The V and J genes are TRBV7-2 and TRBJ2-1, with TRBD2 as a possible D gene (6 bases). The CDR3 length is 15 residues. V lost 1 base and J 3 bases, leaving 10 bases between the germline ends. The germline V gene encodes CDR1 SGHTA and CDR2 FQGNSA. CDR3 nucleotide sequence: TGTGCCAGCAGCTTAGTGGGAGGAAGCTACAATGAGCAGTTCTTC. It translates to CASSLVGGSYNEQFF.

The rearrangement uses TRBV4-1 and TRBJ2-3; a possible D gene is TRBD1 (6 bases). CDR3 length equals 15 residues. Germline CDR1 is MGHRA and CDR2 is YSYEKL. V was pared by 3 bases and J by 5 bases, with 15 bases between. The CDR3 region is CASSQGALVGDTQYF. In DNA form, the CDR3 reads TGCGCCAGCAGCCAGGGGGCTCTAGTTGGAGATACGCAGTATTTT.

The J gene is TRBJ2-2, the V gene TRBV5-1; D gene uncertain. The germline V gene encodes CDR1 SGHRS and CDR2 YFSETQ. Trimming removed 0 bases from V and 6 bases from J, with 6 bases in between. The CDR3 sequence is 13 residues long. The CDR3 here is CASSLVESGELFF. Written as DNA, the CDR3 is TGCGCCAGCAGCTTGGTGGAGTCCGGGGAGCTGTTTTTT.

The rearrangement uses TRBV30 and TRBJ1-4; tentatively, D is TRBD1 (5 bases). The CDR3 is 14 residues long. Germline CDR1 GTSNPN, CDR2 SVGIG (reference sequence). The V end lost 4 bases, the J end lost 10 bases, and 19 bases lay between the germline ends. CDR3 amino acids: CAWIRPGPRGKLFF. CDR3 sequence (DNA): TGTGCCTGGATCCGACCGGGCCCAAGGGGAAAACTGTTTTTT.

The chain has TRBV28 and TRBJ1-6; TRBD1 agrees at 7 bases. V lost 4 bases and J lost 9; bases outside the gene matches: 0. Germline CDR1 MDHEN, CDR2 SYDVKM. This CDR3 comprises 12 residues. The CDR3 sequence is CASSSGGSPLHF. Written as DNA, the CDR3 is TGTGCCAGCAGTTCAGGGGGTTCACCCCTCCACTTT. Together with reference TRBV28 and TRBJ1-6, the CDR3 gives the full variable domain: DVKVTQSSRYLVKRTGEKVFLECVQDMDHENMFWYRQDPGLGLRLIYFSYDVKMKEKGDIPEGYSVSREKKERFSLILESASTNQTSMYLCASSSGGSPLHFGNGTRLTVT.

The V and J genes are TRBV19 and TRBJ1-4; D is unresolved. The V gene's germline CDR1 is LNHDA and CDR2 SQIVND (reference sequence). The CDR3 is 17 amino acids. Trimming cost V 1 base and J 0 bases, with 12 bases left between them. Written as DNA, the CDR3 is TGTGCCAGTAGTATAGGTCGCCCGGGGTCAACTAATGAAAAACTGTTTTTT. Protein product: CASSIGRPGSTNEKLFF.

The J gene is TRBJ1-2, the V gene TRBV2; perhaps TRBD1 as D (5 bases). This CDR3 comprises 12 residues. V lost 3 bases and J lost 5, with 7 bases in between. Germline V gives CDR1 SNHLY, CDR2 FYNNEI. CDR3 DNA sequence: TGTGCCAGCAGTGAGGGGACTTATGGCTACACCTTC. Translating gives CASSEGTYGYTF. The complete variable domain, with remaining parts taken from reference TRBV2 and TRBJ1-2, reads EPEVTQTPSHQVTQMGQEVILRCVPISNHLYFYWYRQILGQKVEFLVSFYNNEISEKSEIFDDQFSVERPDGSNFTLKIRSTKLEDSAMYFCASSEGTYGYTFGSGTRLTVV.

The chain links TRBV28 to TRBJ2-3; TRBD2 agrees at 11 bases. V dropped 6 bases and J dropped 6; count of bases not matched to a gene: 5. Germline CDR1 is MDHEN and CDR2 is SYDVKM. The CDR3 runs to 14 residues. The CDR3 reads CASRISGGEDTQYF. As DNA, the CDR3 is TGTGCCAGCAGGATTAGCGGGGGGGAGGATACGCAGTATTTT.

The chain uses TRBV6-6 and TRBJ1-5; maybe TRBD1 (5 bases). This CDR3 has 12 residues. Trimming shortened V by 5 bases and J by 6 bases, and 8 bases separated the two germline ends. Per germline, CDR1 MNHNY and CDR2 SVGAGI (reference sequence). CDR3 in DNA: TGTGCCAGCAGTGGGGGGAGTCAGCCCCAGCATTTT. Amino acids: CASSGGSQPQHF.